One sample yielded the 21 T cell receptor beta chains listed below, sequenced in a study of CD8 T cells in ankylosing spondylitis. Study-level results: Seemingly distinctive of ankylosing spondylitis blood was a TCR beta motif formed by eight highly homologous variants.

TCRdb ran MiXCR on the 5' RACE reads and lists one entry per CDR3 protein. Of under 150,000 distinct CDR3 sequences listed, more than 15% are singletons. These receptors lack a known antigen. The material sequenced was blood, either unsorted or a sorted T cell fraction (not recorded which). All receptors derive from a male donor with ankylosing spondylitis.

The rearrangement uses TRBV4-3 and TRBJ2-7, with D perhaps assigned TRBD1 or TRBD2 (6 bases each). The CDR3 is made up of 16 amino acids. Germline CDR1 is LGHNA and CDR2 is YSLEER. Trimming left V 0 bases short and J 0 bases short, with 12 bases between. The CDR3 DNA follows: TGCGCCAGCAGCCAAGATAGGGGGGACCGCTCCTACGAGCAGTACTTC. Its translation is CASSQDRGDRSYEQYF.

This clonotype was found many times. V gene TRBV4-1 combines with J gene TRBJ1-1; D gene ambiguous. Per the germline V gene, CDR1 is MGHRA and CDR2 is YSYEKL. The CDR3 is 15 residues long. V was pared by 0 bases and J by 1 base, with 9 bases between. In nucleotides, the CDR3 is TGCGCCAGCAGCCAAGAGAGGACGGGGAACACTGAAGCTTTCTTT. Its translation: CASSQERTGNTEAFF.

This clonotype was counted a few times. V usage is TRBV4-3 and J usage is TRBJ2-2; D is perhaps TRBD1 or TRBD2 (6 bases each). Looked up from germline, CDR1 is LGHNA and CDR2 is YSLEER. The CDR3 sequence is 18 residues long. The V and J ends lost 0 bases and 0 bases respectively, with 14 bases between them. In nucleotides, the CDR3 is TGCGCCAGCAGCCAAGATTGGGGGGCAAGATCGAACACCGGGGAGCTGTTTTTT. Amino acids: CASSQDWGARSNTGELFF.

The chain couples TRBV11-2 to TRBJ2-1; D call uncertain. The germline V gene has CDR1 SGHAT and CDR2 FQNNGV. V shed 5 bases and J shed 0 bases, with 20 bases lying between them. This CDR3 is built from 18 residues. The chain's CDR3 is CASSPHGAADPSYNEQFF. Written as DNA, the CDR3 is TGTGCCAGCAGCCCACATGGCGCTGCGGACCCCTCCTACAATGAGCAGTTCTTC.

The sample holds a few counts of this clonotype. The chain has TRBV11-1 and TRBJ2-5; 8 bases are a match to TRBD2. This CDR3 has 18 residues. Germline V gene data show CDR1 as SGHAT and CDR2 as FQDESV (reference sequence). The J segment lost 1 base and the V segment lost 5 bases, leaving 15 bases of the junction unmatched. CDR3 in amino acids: CASSLLTTSVKSQETQYF. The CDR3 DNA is TGTGCCAGCAGCCTCTTAACGACTAGCGTTAAGAGCCAAGAGACCCAGTACTTC.

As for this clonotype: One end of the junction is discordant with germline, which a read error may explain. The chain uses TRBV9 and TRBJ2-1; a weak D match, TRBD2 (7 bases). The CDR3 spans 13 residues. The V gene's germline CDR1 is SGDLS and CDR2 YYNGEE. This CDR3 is CASTGGRGNEQFF. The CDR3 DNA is TGTGCCAGCACCGGGGGGCGGGGCAATGAGCAGTTCTTT. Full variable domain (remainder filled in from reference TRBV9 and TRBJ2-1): DSGVTQTPKHLITATGQRVTLRCSPRSGDLSVYWYQQSLDQGLQFLIQYYNGEERAKGNILERFSAQQFPDLHSELNLSSLELGDSALYFCASTGGRGNEQFFGPGTRLTVL.

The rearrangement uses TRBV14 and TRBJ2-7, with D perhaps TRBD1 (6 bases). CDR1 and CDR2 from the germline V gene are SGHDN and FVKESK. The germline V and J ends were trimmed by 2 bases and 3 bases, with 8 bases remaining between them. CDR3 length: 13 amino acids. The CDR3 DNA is TGTGCCAGCAGCCAAAGGGGGTTCTACGAGCAGTACTTC. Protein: CASSQRGFYEQYF.

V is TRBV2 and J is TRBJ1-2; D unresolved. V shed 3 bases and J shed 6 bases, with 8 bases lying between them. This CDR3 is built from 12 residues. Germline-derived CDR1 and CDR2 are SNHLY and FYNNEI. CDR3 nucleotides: TGTGCCAGCAGTGATCAAGGGAATGGCTACACCTTC. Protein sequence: CASSDQGNGYTF.

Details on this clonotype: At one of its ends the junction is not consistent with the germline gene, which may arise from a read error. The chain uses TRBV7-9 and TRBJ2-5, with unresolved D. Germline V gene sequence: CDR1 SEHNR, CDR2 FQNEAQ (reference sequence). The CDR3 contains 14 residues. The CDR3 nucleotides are TGTGCCAGCAGCTCAGAGGACGGCCAAGACACCCAGTACTTC. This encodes CASSSEDGQDTQYF.

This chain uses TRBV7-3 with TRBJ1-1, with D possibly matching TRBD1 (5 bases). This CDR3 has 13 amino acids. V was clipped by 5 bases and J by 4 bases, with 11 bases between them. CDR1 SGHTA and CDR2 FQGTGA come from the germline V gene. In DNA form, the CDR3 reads TGTGCCAGCAGCCCCGGGGGGTTCACTGAAGCTTTCTTT. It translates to CASSPGGFTEAFF. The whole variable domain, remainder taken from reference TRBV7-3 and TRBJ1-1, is GAGVSQTPSNKVTEKGKYVELRCDPISGHTALYWYRQSLGQGPEFLIYFQGTGAADDSGLPNDRFFAVRPEGSVSTLKIQRTERGDSAVYLCASSPGGFTEAFFGQGTRLTVV.

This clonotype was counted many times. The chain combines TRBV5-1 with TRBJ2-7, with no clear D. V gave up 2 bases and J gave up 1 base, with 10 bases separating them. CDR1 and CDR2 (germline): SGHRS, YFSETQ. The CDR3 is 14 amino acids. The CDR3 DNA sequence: TGCGCCAGCAGCTTAAAGCCTACATCCTACGAGCAGTACTTC. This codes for CASSLKPTSYEQYF.

This CDR3 reads CASSSGITYNEQFF. CDR3 bases: TGTGCCAGCAGTAGCGGGATTACGTACAATGAGCAGTTCTTC. This chain uses TRBV12-3 or TRBV12-4 with TRBJ2-1, with 7 positions matching TRBD2. V lost 5 bases to trimming and J lost 4 bases; unmatched junction nucleotides: 5. This CDR3 comprises 14 residues.

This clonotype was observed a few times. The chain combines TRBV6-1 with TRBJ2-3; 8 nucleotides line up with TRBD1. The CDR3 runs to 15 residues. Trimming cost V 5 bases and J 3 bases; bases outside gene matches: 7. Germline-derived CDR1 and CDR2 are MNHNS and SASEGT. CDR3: CASSPPGQVTDTQYF. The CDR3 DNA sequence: TGTGCCAGCAGTCCCCCGGGACAGGTTACAGATACGCAGTATTTT.

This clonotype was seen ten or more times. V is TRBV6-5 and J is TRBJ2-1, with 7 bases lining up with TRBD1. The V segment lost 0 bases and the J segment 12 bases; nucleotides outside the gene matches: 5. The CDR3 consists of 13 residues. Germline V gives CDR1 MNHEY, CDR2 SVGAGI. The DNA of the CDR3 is TGTGCCAGCAGTTACTCGGGACAGTCACCGCAGTTCTTC. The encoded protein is CASSYSGQSPQFF.

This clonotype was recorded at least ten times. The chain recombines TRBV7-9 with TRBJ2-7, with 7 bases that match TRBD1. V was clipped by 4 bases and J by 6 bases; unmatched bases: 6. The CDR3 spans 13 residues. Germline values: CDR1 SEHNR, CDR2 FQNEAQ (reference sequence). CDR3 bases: TGTGCCAGCAGCTCCAGGGGGTTGGTCGAGCAGTACTTC. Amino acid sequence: CASSSRGLVEQYF.

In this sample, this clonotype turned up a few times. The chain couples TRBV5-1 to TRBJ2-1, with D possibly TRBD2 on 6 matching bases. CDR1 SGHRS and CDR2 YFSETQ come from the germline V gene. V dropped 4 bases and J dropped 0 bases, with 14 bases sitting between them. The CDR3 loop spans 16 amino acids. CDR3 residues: CASSPKMGGSYNEQFF. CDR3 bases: TGCGCCAGCAGCCCGAAGATGGGGGGCTCCTACAATGAGCAGTTCTTC.

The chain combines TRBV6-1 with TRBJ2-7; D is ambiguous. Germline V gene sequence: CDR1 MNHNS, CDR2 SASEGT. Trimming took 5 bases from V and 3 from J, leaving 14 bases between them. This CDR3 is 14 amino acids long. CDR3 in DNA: TGTGCCAGCAGTACCAGACGGGCGATCTACGAGCAGTACTTC. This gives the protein CASSTRRAIYEQYF.

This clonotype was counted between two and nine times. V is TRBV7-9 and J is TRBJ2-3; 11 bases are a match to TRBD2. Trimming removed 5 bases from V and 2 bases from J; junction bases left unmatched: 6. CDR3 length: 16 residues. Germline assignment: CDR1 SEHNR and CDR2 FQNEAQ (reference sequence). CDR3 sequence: CASSQLAGVITDTQYF. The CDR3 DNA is TGTGCCAGCAGCCAACTAGCGGGAGTTATCACAGATACGCAGTATTTT.

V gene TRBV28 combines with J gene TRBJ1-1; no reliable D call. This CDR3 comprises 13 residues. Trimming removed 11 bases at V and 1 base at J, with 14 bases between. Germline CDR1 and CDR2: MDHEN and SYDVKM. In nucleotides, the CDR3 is TGTGCCGTTTCCACACCGGAGAACACTGAAGCTTTCTTT. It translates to CAVSTPENTEAFF.

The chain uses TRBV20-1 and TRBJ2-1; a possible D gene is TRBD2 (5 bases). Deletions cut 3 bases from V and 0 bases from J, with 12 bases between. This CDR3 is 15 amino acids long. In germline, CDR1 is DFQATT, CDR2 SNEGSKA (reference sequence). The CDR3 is CSASGSGSSYNEQFF. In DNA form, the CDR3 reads TGCAGTGCTAGTGGAAGCGGTAGCTCCTACAATGAGCAGTTCTTC.

DNA for the CDR3: TGCGCCAGCAGCCAAGATGAGGGTGGGACTAGCGGGAGCTACGAGCAGTACTTC. Its protein is CASSQDEGGTSGSYEQYF. The chain couples TRBV4-1 to TRBJ2-7; TRBD2 matches at 14 bases. The CDR3 length is 18 residues. The ends lost 0 bases at V and 3 bases at J; junction bases unmatched: 7. Germline loops: CDR1 MGHRA, CDR2 YSYEKL.